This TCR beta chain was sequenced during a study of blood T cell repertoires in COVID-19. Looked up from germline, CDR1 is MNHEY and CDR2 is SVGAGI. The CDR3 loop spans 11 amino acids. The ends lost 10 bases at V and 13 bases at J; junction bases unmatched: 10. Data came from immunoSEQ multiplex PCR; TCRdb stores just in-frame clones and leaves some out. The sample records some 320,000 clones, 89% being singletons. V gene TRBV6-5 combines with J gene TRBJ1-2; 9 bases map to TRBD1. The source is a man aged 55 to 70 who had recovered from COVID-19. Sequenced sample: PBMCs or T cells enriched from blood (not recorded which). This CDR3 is CATGQGRSGTF. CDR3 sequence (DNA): TGTGCCACGGGACAGGGCCGTTCAGGCACCTTC.